These 3 T cell receptor beta chains share one sample of origin, sequenced in a study of shared clonotypes between healthy human individuals. Produced via immunoSEQ multiplex PCR; TCRdb's table is partial and in-frame only. The sample yields over 1.4 million clones, roughly 96% seen once. The sequenced sample consisted of naive CD4+ T cells sorted from blood. Subset given: CD45RA+ positively selected. Source of these receptors: a man aged 25-45 years in good health.

This rearrangement joins TRBV6-1 to TRBJ2-7, with D perhaps matching TRBD1 or TRBD2 (5 bases each). From germline, CDR1 is MNHNS and CDR2 SASEGT. The CDR3 covers 15 residues. Trimming took off 5 bases at V and 0 bases at J, with 14 bases between the two ends. CDR3 nucleotide sequence: TGTGCCAGCAGTACACTTGGGACGGCCTCCTACGAGCAGTACTTC. This sequence encodes CASSTLGTASYEQYF.

The chain joins TRBV9 to TRBJ1-5, with D uncertain. The germline V and J ends were trimmed by 0 bases and 7 bases, with 14 bases remaining between them. The CDR3 runs to 15 residues. The germline gives CDR1 SGDLS, CDR2 YYNGEE. CDR3 loop: CASSVGSGGGQPQHF. The CDR3 DNA reads as TGTGCCAGCAGCGTAGGCTCGGGTGGCGGGCAGCCCCAGCATTTT. Full variable domain (remainder filled in from reference TRBV9 and TRBJ1-5): DSGVTQTPKHLITATGQRVTLRCSPRSGDLSVYWYQQSLDQGLQFLIQYYNGEERAKGNILERFSAQQFPDLHSELNLSSLELGDSALYFCASSVGSGGGQPQHFGDGTRLSIL.

CDR3 protein: CSARGFYQETQYF. The CDR3 coding sequence is TGCAGCGCTAGGGGATTCTACCAAGAGACCCAGTACTTC. The chain uses TRBV29-1 and TRBJ2-5; D is perhaps TRBD1 (5 bases). Germline lookup yields CDR1 SQVTM and CDR2 ANQGSEA. The CDR3 loop spans 13 amino acids. V was shortened by 7 bases and J by 0 bases, with 12 bases between the two germline ends.